These 5 T cell receptor beta chains came from one sample sequenced in a study of blood T cell repertoires in COVID-19. Only in-frame clones appear in the TCRdb table, and some are missing; sequencing was by immunoSEQ multiplex PCR. This sample carries about 300,000 clones, roughly 87% of them seen once, and the ten largest clones take approximately 5.4%. The sequencing input was PBMCs or T cells enriched from blood (not recorded which). The receptors were sampled from a woman aged 25 to 39 who had recovered from COVID-19.

As DNA, the CDR3 is TGTGCCAGCAGCGCTGTGGGACTAGCCTCCTACAATGAGCAGTTCTTC. As protein: CASSAVGLASYNEQFF. The chain carries TRBV9 and TRBJ2-1; 9 bases match TRBD2. The CDR3 contains 16 residues. Germline lookup yields CDR1 SGDLS and CDR2 YYNGEE. V shed 3 bases, J shed 0 bases, and the junction held 4 bases outside the gene matches.

V gene TRBV11-2 combines with J gene TRBJ2-7, with a weak D call TRBD2 (6 bases). V was trimmed by 5 bases and J by 3 bases, leaving 23 bases between them. CDR3 size: 17 residues. Germline V gives CDR1 SGHAT, CDR2 FQNNGV. CDR3 nucleotide sequence: TGTGCCAGCAGCGCAAGGGTCCGCGCAGGGACTTTCTACGAGCAGTACTTC. This codes for CASSARVRAGTFYEQYF.

The rearrangement links TRBV30 to TRBJ1-3; D uncertain. The germline V gene has CDR1 GTSNPN and CDR2 SVGIG (reference sequence). The CDR3 length is 13 residues. V was clipped by 4 bases and J by 2 bases, with 9 bases between them. This CDR3 reads CAWKTRAGNTIYF. The DNA of the CDR3 is TGTGCCTGGAAAACGAGAGCTGGAAACACCATATATTTT.

This clone has a single count. V usage is TRBV5-1 and J usage is TRBJ2-1; perhaps TRBD1 as D (5 bases). Germline lookup yields CDR1 SGHRS and CDR2 YFSETQ. Between the trimmed V and J ends, which lost 0 bases and 4 bases, there was a span of 11 bases. The CDR3 has 15 residues. The CDR3 region has the DNA TGCGCCAGCAGCTTGGTACCCAGGGATTACAATGAGCAGTTCTTC. It codes for CASSLVPRDYNEQFF. Full variable domain (remainder filled in from reference TRBV5-1 and TRBJ2-1): KAGVTQTPRYLIKTRGQQVTLSCSPISGHRSVSWYQQTPGQGLQFLFEYFSETQRNKGNFPGRFSGRQFSNSRSEMNVSTLELGDSALYLCASSLVPRDYNEQFFGPGTRLTVL.

This clone was counted a single time. The chain employs TRBV7-2 and TRBJ1-4; D not resolved. The CDR3 runs 16 residues. V was cut by 2 bases and J by 0 bases, with 10 bases left in between. Germline V gives CDR1 SGHTA, CDR2 FQGNSA. As DNA, the CDR3 is TGTGCCAGCAGCTTAAGCTTGATGGCAACTAATGAAAAACTGTTTTTT. It encodes CASSLSLMATNEKLFF.